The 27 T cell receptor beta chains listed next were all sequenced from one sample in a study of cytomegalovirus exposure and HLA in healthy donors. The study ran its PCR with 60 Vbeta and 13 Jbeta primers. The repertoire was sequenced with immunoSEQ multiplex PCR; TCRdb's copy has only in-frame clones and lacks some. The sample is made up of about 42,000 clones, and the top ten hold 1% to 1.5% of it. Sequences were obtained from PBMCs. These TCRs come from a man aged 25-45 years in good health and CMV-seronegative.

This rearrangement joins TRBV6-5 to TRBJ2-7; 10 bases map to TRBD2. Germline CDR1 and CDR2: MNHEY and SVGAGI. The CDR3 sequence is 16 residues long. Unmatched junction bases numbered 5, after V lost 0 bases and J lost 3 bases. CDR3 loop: CASSYSNGLAVYEQYF. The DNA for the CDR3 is TGTGCCAGCAGTTACTCGAACGGACTAGCGGTCTACGAGCAGTACTTC.

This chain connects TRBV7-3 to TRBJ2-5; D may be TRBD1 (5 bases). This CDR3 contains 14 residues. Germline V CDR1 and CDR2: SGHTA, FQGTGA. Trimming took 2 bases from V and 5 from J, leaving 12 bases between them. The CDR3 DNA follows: TGTGCCAGCAGCTTAGGCGCAGGGTCCGAGACCCAGTACTTC. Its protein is CASSLGAGSETQYF.

The CDR3 coding sequence is TGCGCCAGCAGCTTGAGACAGGGGGCCTACGAGCAGTACTTC. Its protein is CASSLRQGAYEQYF. The chain has TRBV5-1 and TRBJ2-7; TRBD1 agrees at 9 bases. V trimming: 1 base; J trimming: 2 bases; junction bases outside the gene matches: 1. The CDR3 is made up of 14 amino acids. Germline V gene lookup returns CDR1 SGHRS and CDR2 YFSETQ.

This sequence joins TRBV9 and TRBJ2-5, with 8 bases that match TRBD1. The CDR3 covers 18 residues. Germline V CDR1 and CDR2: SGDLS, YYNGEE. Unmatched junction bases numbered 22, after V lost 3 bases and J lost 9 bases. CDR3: CASSAGRRDRNNQGAQYF. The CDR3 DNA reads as TGTGCCAGCAGCGCCGGTCGCCGGGACAGGAATAATCAAGGGGCCCAGTACTTC.

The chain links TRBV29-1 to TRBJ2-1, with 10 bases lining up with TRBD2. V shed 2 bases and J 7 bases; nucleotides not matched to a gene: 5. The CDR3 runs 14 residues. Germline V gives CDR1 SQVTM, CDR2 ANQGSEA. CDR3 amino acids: CSVESSGSGNEQFF. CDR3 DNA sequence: TGCAGCGTTGAATCTAGCGGGAGTGGAAATGAGCAGTTCTTC.

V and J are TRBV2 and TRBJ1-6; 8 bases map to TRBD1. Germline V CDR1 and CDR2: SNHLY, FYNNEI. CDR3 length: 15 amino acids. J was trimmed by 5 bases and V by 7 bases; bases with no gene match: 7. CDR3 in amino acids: CASIVTGVDNSPLHF. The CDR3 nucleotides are TGTGCCAGCATAGTGACAGGGGTAGATAATTCACCCCTCCACTTT.

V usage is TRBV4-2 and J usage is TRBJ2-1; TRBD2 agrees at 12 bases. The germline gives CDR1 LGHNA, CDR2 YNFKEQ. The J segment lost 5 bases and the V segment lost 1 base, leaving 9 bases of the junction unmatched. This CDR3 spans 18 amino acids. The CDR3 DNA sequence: TGTGCCAGCAGCCAAGTCGACGTAGGACTAGCGGGAAACAATGAGCAGTTCTTC. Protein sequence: CASSQVDVGLAGNNEQFF.

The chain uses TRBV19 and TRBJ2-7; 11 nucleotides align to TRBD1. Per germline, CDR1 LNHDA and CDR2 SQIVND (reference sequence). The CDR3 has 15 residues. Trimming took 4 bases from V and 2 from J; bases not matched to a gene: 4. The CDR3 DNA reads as TGTGCCAGTAGTAAGGGACAGGGGGTCGCCTACGAGCAGTACTTC. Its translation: CASSKGQGVAYEQYF. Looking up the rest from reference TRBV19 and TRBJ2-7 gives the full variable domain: DGGITQSPKYLFRKEGQNVTLSCEQNLNHDAMYWYRQDPGQGLRLIYYSQIVNDFQKGDIAEGYSVSREKKESFPLTVTSAQKNPTAFYLCASSKGQGVAYEQYFGPGTRLTVT.

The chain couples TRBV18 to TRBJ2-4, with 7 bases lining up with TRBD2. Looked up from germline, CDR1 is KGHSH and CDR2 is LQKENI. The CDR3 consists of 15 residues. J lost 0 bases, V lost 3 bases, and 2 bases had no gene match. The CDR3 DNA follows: TGTGCCAGCTCACCCTTAGCGGGAGCCAAAAACATTCAGTACTTC. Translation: CASSPLAGAKNIQYF.

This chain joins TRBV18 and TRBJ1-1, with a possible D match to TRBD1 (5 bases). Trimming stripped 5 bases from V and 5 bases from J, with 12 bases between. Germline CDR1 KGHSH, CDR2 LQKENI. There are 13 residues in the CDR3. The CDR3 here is CASSAGARTEAFF. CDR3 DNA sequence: TGTGCCAGCTCAGCTGGGGCGAGGACTGAAGCTTTCTTT. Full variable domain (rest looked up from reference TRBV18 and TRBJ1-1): NAGVMQNPRHLVRRRGQEARLRCSPMKGHSHVYWYRQLPEEGLKFMVYLQKENIIDESGMPKERFSAEFPKEGPSILRIQQVVRGDSAAYFCASSAGARTEAFFGQGTRLTVV.

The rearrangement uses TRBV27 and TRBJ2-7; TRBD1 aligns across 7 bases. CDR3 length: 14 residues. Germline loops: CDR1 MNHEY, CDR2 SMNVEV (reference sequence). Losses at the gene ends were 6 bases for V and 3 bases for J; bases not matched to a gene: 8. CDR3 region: CASRRGQELYEQYF. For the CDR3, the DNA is TGTGCCAGCAGACGCGGACAGGAACTCTACGAGCAGTACTTC.

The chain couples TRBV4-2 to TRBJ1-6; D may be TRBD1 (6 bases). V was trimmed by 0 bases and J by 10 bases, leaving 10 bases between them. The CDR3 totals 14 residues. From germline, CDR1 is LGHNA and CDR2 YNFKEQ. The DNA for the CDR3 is TGTGCCAGCAGCCAAGACAGGGGCCCATCACCCCTCCACTTT. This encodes CASSQDRGPSPLHF.

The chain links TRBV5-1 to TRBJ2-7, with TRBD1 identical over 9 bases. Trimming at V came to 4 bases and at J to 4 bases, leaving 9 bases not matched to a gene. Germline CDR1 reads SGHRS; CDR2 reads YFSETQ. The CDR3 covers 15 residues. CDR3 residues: CASSGRDRENYEQYF. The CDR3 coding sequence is TGCGCCAGCAGCGGACGGGACAGGGAAAATTACGAGCAGTACTTC.

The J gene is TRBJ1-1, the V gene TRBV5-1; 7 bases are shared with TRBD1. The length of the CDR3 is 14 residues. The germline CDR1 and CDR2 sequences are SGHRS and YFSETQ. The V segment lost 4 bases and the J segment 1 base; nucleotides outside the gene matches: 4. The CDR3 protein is CASSRQGKNTEAFF. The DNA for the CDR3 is TGCGCCAGCAGCCGACAGGGAAAGAACACTGAAGCTTTCTTT.

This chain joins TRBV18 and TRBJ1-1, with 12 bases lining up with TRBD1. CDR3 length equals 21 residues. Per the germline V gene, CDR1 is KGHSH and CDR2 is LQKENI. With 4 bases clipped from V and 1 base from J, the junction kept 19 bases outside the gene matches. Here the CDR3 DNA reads TGTGCCAGCTCACTGGGGACAGGGGGCATAGCCGTCGCGGGTTCGAACACTGAAGCTTTCTTT. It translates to CASSLGTGGIAVAGSNTEAFF.

The DNA for the CDR3 is TGTGCCAGCAGCCTAGCGGGTTCCTACAATGAGCAGTTCTTC. This encodes CASSLAGSYNEQFF. The V gene is TRBV5-6, the J gene TRBJ2-1; TRBD2 aligns across 8 bases. Germline trimming cut 4 bases from V and 1 base from J; bases unmatched to any gene: 1. This CDR3 contains 14 residues. In germline, CDR1 is SGHDT, CDR2 YYEEEE.

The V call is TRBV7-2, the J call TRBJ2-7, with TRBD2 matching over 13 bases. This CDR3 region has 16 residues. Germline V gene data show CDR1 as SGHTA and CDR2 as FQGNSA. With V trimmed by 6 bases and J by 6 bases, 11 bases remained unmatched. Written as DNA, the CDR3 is TGTGCCAGCAGATCTACTAGCGGGAGGGAGTTGGGCGAGCAGTACTTC. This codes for CASRSTSGRELGEQYF.

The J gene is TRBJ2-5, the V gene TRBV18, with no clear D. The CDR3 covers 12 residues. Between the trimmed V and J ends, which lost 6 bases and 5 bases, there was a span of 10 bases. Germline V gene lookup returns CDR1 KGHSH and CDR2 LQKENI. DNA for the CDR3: TGTGCCAGCTCCTACACCAGGGAGACCCAGTACTTC. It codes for CASSYTRETQYF.

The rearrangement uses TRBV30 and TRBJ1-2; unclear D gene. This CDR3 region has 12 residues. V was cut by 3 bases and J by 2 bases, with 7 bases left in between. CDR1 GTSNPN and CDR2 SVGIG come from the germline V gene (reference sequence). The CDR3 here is CAWSYSNYGYTF. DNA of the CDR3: TGTGCCTGGAGCTACAGCAACTATGGCTACACCTTC. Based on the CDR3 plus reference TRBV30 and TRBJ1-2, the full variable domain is SQTIHQWPATLVQPVGSPLSLECTVEGTSNPNLYWYRQAAGRGLQLLFYSVGIGQISSEVPQNLSASRPQDRQFILSSKKLLLSDSGFYLCAWSYSNYGYTFGSGTRLTVV.

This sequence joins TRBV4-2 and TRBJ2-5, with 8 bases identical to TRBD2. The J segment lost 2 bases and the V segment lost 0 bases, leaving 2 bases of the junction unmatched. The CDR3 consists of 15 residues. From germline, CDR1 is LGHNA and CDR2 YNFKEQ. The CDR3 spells CASSQELADQETQYF. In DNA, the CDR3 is TGTGCCAGCAGCCAAGAACTAGCGGATCAAGAGACCCAGTACTTC.

CDR3 nucleotide sequence: TGTGCCAGCAGTTTAAAGCCCAGGGGAATAGGTGAAGCTTTCTTT. Residues: CASSLKPRGIGEAFF. V and J are TRBV27 and TRBJ1-1; maybe TRBD1 (6 bases). CDR3 length: 15 residues. V lost 2 bases to trimming and J lost 7 bases, with 17 bases between them. Germline V CDR1 and CDR2: MNHEY, SMNVEV (reference sequence).

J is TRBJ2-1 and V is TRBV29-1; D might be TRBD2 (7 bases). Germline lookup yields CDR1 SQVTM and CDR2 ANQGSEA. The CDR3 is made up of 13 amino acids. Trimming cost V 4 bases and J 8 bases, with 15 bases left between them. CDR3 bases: TGCAGCGTTGCGGGGGGCGTTATCGATGAGCAGTTCTTC. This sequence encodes CSVAGGVIDEQFF.

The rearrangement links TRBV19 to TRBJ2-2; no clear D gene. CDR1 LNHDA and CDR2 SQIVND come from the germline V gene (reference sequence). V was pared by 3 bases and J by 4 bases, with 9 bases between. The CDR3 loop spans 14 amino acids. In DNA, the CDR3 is TGTGCCAGTAGTATGGTACACACCACCGGGGAGCTGTTTTTT. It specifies CASSMVHTTGELFF.

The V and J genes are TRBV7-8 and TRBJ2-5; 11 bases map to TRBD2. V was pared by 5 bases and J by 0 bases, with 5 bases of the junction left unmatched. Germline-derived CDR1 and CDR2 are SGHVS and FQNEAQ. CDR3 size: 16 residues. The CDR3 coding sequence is TGTGCCAGCAGCCGACGACTAGCGGGATACCAAGAGACCCAGTACTTC. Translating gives CASSRRLAGYQETQYF.

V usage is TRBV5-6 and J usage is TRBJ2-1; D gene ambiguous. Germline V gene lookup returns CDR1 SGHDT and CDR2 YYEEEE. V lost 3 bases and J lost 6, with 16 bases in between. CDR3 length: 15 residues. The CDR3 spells CASSSDSGAVNEQFF. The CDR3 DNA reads TGTGCCAGCAGCTCGGATTCTGGAGCCGTCAATGAGCAGTTCTTC.

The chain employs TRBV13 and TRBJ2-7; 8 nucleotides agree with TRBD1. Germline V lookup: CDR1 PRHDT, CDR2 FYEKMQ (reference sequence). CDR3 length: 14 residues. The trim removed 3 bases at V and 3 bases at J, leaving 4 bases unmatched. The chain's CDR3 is CASSLTGAFYEQYF. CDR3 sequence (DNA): TGTGCCAGCAGCTTGACAGGGGCATTCTACGAGCAGTACTTC.

DNA of the CDR3: TGCAGCGTTACGGGACAGGGATATGGCTACACCTTC. The encoded protein is CSVTGQGYGYTF. The V and J genes are TRBV29-1 and TRBJ1-2; 9 nucleotides agree with TRBD1. Germline CDR1 and CDR2: SQVTM and ANQGSEA. CDR3 size: 12 residues. The trim removed 5 bases at V and 5 bases at J, leaving 3 bases unmatched.